This TCR beta chain was documented in a study of blood T cell repertoires in COVID-19. Study summary: The United States, Italy and Spain were the sources of the acute and convalescent COVID-19 samples.

Germline values: CDR1 SGHTA, CDR2 FQGNSA. V was pared by 1 base and J by 2 bases, with 13 bases between. The CDR3 has 16 residues. Sequencing was performed with immunoSEQ multiplex PCR; in TCRdb, only in-frame clones are kept and a portion is missing. The table includes just under 150,000 clones, around 84% detected once. This clonotype originated in a human donor with acute or convalescent COVID-19. The donor label of this sample is uncertain. Sequencing was performed on peripheral blood. The V and J genes are TRBV7-2 and TRBJ2-3; no definite D call. CDR3 amino acids: CASSLGGYAPTDTQYF. In nucleotides, the CDR3 is TGTGCCAGCAGCTTAGGAGGCTACGCCCCCACAGATACGCAGTATTTT.